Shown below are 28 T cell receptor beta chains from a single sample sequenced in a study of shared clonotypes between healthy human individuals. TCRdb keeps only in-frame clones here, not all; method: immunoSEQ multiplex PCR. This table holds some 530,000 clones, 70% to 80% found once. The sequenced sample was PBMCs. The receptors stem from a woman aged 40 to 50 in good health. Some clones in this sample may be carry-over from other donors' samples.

Here the CDR3 reads CAWSAKTLQNIQYF. The DNA for the CDR3 is TGTGCCTGGAGTGCCAAGACACTACAAAACATTCAGTACTTC. The genes are TRBV30 and TRBJ2-4; D is unresolved. Trimming shortened V by 1 base and J by 5 bases, and 12 bases separated the two germline ends. The CDR3 totals 14 residues. Germline values: CDR1 GTSNPN, CDR2 SVGIG (reference sequence).

CDR3 protein: CASSPQLGNTGELFF. For the CDR3, the DNA is TGTGCCAGCAGCCCCCAGCTAGGGAACACCGGGGAGCTGTTTTTT. The chain is built from TRBV7-6 and TRBJ2-2, with D unclear. Germline V gene lookup returns CDR1 SGHVS and CDR2 FNYEAQ. Trimming took off 5 bases at V and 1 base at J, with 11 bases between the two ends. There are 15 residues in the CDR3.

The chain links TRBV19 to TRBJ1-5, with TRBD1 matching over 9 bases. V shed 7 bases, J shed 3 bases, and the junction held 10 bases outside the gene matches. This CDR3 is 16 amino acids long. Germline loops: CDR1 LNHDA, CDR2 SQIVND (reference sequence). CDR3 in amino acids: CASKEGGQGSNQPQHF. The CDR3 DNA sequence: TGTGCCAGTAAAGAGGGGGGACAGGGATCCAATCAGCCCCAGCATTTT.

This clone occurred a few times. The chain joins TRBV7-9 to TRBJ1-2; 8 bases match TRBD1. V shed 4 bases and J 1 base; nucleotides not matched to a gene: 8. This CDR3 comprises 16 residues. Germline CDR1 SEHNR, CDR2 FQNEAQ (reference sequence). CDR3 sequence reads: CASSSTWTGSNYGYTF. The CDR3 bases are TGTGCCAGCAGCTCCACTTGGACAGGGAGTAACTATGGCTACACCTTC. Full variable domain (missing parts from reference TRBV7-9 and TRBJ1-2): DTGVSQNPRHKITKRGQNVTFRCDPISEHNRLYWYRQTLGQGPEFLTYFQNEAQLEKSRLLSDRFSAERPKGSFSTLEIQRTEQGDSAMYLCASSSTWTGSNYGYTFGSGTRLTVV.

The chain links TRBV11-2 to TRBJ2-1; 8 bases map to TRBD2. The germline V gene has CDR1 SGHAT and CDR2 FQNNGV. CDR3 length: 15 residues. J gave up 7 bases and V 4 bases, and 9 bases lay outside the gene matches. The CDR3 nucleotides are TGTGCCAGCAGCTCCAAGGGACTAGACGATAATGAGCAGTTCTTC. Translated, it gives CASSSKGLDDNEQFF. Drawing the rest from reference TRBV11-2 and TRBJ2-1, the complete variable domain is EAGVAQSPRYKIIEKRQSVAFWCNPISGHATLYWYQQILGQGPKLLIQFQNNGVVDDSQLPKDRFSAERLKGVDSTLKIQPAKLEDSAVYLCASSSKGLDDNEQFFGPGTRLTVL.

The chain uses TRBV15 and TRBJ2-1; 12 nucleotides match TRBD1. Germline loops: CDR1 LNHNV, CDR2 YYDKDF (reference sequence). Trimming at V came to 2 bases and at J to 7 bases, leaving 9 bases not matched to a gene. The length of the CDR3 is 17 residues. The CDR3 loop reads CATSRPGQGAGSNEQFF. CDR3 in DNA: TGTGCCACCAGCAGACCGGGACAGGGGGCGGGTAGTAATGAGCAGTTCTTC.

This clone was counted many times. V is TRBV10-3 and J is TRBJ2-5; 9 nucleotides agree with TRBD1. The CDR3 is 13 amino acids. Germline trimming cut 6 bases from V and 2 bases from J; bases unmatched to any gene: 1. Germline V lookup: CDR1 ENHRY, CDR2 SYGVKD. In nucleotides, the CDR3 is TGTGCCATCAGGGACAGGGGACAAGAGACCCAGTACTTC. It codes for CAIRDRGQETQYF.

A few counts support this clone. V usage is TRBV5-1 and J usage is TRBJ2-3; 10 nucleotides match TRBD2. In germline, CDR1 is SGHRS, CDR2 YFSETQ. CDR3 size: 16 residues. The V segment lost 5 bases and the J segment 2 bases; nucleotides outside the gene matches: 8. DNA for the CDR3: TGCGCCAGCAGATCCAGGACTAGCGGACCCACAGATACGCAGTATTTT. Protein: CASRSRTSGPTDTQYF.

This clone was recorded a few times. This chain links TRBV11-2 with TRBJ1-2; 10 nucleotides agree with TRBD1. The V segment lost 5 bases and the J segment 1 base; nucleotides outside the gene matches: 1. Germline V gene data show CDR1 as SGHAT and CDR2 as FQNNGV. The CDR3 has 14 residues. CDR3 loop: CASSRTGGNYGYTF. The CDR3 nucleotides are TGTGCCAGCAGCCGGACAGGGGGTAACTATGGCTACACCTTC. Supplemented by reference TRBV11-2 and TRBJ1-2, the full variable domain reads EAGVAQSPRYKIIEKRQSVAFWCNPISGHATLYWYQQILGQGPKLLIQFQNNGVVDDSQLPKDRFSAERLKGVDSTLKIQPAKLEDSAVYLCASSRTGGNYGYTFGSGTRLTVV.

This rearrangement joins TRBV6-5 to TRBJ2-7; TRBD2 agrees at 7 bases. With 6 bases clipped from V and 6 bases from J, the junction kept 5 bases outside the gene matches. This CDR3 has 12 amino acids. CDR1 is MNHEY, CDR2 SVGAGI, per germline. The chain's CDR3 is CASRGSGAEQYF. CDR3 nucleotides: TGTGCCAGCAGGGGAAGCGGGGCCGAGCAGTACTTC.

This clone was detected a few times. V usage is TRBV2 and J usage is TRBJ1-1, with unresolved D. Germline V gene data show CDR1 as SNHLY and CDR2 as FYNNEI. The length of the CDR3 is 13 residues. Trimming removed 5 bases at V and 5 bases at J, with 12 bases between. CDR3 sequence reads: CASSQDRGTEAFF. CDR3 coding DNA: TGTGCCAGCAGTCAGGACCGTGGGACTGAAGCTTTCTTT.

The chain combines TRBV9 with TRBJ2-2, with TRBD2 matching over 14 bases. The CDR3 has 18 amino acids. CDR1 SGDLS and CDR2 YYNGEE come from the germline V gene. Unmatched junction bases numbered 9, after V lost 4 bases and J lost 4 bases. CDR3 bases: TGTGCCAGCAGCCAACGACTAGCGGGAGGGCCAGGCACCGGGGAGCTGTTTTTT. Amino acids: CASSQRLAGGPGTGELFF. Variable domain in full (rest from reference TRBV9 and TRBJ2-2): DSGVTQTPKHLITATGQRVTLRCSPRSGDLSVYWYQQSLDQGLQFLIQYYNGEERAKGNILERFSAQQFPDLHSELNLSSLELGDSALYFCASSQRLAGGPGTGELFFGEGSRLTVL.

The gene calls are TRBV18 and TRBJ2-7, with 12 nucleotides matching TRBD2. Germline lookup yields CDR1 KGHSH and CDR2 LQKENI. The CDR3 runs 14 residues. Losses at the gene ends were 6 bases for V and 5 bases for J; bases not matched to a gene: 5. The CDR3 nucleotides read TGTGCCAGCTCGACTAGCGGGAGACCGAACGAGCAGTACTTC. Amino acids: CASSTSGRPNEQYF.

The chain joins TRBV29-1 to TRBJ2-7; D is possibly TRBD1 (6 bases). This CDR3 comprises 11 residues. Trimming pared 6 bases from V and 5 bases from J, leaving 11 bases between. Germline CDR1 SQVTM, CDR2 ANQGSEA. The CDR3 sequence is CSVGHRDEQYF. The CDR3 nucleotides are TGCAGCGTGGGACACAGGGACGAGCAGTACTTC.

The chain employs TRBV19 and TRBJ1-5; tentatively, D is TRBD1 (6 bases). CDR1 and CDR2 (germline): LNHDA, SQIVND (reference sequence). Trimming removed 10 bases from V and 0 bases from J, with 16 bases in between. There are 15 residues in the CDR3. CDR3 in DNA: TGTGCCACCAATCGAGGGGGGTATAGCAATCAGCCCCAGCATTTT. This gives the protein CATNRGGYSNQPQHF.

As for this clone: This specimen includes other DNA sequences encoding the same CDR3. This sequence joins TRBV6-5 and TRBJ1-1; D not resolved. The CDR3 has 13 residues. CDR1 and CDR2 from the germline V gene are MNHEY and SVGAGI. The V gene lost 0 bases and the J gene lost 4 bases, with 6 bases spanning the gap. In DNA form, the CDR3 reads TGTGCCAGCAGTTACTCAGGTTTCACTGAAGCTTTCTTT. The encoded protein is CASSYSGFTEAFF.

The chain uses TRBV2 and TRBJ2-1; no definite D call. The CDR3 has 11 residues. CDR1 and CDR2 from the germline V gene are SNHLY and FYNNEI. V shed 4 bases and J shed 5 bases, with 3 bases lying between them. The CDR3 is CASSGHNEQFF. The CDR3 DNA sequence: TGTGCCAGCAGTGGCCACAATGAGCAGTTCTTC. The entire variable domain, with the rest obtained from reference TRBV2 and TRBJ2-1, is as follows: EPEVTQTPSHQVTQMGQEVILRCVPISNHLYFYWYRQILGQKVEFLVSFYNNEISEKSEIFDDQFSVERPDGSNFTLKIRSTKLEDSAMYFCASSGHNEQFFGPGTRLTVL.

The CDR3 region is CASSLDLTSYNEQFF. The CDR3 nucleotides read TGTGCCAGCAGCTTGGATTTGACATCCTACAATGAGCAGTTCTTC. The chain carries TRBV5-4 and TRBJ2-1; D uncertain. V lost 0 bases to trimming and J lost 1 base, with 8 bases between them. This CDR3 comprises 15 residues. Germline assignment: CDR1 SGHNT and CDR2 YYREEE (reference sequence).

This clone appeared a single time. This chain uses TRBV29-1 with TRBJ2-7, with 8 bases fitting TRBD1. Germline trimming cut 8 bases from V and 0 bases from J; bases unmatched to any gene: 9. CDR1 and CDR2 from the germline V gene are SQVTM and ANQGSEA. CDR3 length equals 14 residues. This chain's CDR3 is CSPREDRVSYEQYF. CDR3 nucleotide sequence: TGCAGCCCCCGCGAGGACAGGGTCTCCTACGAGCAGTACTTC.

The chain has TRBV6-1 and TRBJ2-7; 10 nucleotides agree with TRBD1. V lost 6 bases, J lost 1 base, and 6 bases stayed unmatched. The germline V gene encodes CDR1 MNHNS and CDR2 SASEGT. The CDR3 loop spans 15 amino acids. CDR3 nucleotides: TGTGCCAGCAGCGAGGGACAGGGGTGGTCCTACGAGCAGTACTTC. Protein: CASSEGQGWSYEQYF.

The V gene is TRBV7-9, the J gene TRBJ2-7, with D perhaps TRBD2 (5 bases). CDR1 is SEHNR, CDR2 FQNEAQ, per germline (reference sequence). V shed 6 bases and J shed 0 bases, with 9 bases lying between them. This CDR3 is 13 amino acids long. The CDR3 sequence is CASRTAASYEQYF. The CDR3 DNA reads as TGTGCCAGCAGAACAGCGGCCTCCTACGAGCAGTACTTC.

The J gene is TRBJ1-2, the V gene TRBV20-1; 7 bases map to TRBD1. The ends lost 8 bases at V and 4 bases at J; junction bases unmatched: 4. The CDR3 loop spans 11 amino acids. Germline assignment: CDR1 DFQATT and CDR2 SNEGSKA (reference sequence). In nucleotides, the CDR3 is TGCAGTACAGGGGCCTCCTATGGCTACACCTTC. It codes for CSTGASYGYTF.

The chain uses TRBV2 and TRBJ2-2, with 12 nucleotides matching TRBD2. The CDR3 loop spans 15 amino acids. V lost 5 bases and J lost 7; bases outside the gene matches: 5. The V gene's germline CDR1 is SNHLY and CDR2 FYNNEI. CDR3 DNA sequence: TGTGCCAGCAGTAGACTAGCGGGAGCTCACGGGGAGCTGTTTTTT. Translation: CASSRLAGAHGELFF.

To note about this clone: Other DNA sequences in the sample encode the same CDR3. This chain's CDR3 is CASSLSGDSYEQYF. DNA for the CDR3: TGTGCCAGCAGCTTAAGCGGGGACTCCTACGAGCAGTACTTC. This chain links TRBV7-3 with TRBJ2-7, with D maybe TRBD2 (6 bases). The ends were cut back, 1 base at V and 0 bases at J, with 7 bases in the middle. The germline CDR1 and CDR2 sequences are SGHTA and FQGTGA. The CDR3 runs to 14 residues.

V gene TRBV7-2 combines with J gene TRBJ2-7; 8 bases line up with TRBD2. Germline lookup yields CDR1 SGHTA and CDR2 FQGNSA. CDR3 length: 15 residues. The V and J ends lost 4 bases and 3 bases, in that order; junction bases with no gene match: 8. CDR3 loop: CASSSGRGGGYEQYF. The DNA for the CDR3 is TGTGCCAGCAGCTCCGGCCGGGGGGGTGGCTACGAGCAGTACTTC.

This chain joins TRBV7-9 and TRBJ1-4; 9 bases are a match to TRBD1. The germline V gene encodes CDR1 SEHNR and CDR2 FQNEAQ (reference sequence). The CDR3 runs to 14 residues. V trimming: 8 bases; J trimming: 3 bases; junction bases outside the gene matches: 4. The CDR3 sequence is CASATGGPNEKLFF. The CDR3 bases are TGTGCCAGCGCTACAGGGGGCCCTAATGAAAAACTGTTTTTT.

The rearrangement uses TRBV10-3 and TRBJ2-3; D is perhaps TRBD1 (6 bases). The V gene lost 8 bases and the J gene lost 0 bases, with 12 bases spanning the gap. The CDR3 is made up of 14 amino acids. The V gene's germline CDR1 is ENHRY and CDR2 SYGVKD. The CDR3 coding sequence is TGTGCCATCGGGGACAAAGGGAGCACAGATACGCAGTATTTT. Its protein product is CAIGDKGSTDTQYF.

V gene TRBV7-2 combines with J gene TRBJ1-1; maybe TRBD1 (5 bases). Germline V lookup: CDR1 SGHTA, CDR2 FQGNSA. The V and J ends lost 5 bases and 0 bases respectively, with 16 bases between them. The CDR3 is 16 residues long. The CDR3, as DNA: TGTGCCAGCAGCCCCCGCCTCCGGGACGTGAACACTGAAGCTTTCTTT. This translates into CASSPRLRDVNTEAFF. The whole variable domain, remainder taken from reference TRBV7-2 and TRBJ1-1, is GAGVSQSPSNKVTEKGKDVELRCDPISGHTALYWYRQSLGQGLEFLIYFQGNSAPDKSGLPSDRFSAERTGGSVSTLTIQRTQQEDSAVYLCASSPRLRDVNTEAFFGQGTRLTVV.